The 11 T cell receptor beta chains reported below all come from one sample, sequenced in a study of CD8 T cells in Susac syndrome. An amount of RNA that ranged from roughly 0.5 to 1 ug was reverse transcribed with random hexamers. Each CDR3 protein is one row after TCRdb ran MiXCR on the immunoSEQ multiplex PCR reads. Of some 180,000 distinct CDR3 sequences listed, about 93% are singletons. The sample was CD4+ T cells from PBMCs. Receptors were obtained from a human donor with Susac syndrome.

The genes are TRBV29-1 and TRBJ1-2; D is undetermined. Trimming cost V 1 base and J 5 bases, with 8 bases left between them. Germline V gene data show CDR1 as SQVTM and CDR2 as ANQGSEA. The CDR3 length is 12 residues. DNA for the CDR3: TGCAGCGTTGAAGTCCTGGGGTATGGCTACACCTTC. Protein product: CSVEVLGYGYTF.

The V and J genes are TRBV2 and TRBJ2-3, with D maybe TRBD2 (6 bases). Germline assignment: CDR1 SNHLY and CDR2 FYNNEI. V was pared by 7 bases and J by 2 bases, with 13 bases between. This CDR3 contains 14 residues. The CDR3 spells CASMEGVNTDTQYF. The CDR3, as DNA: TGTGCCAGCATGGAGGGAGTGAACACAGATACGCAGTATTTT.

The chain carries TRBV6-5 and TRBJ2-7; D is unresolved. Germline V CDR1 and CDR2: MNHEY, SVGAGI. V lost 6 bases to trimming and J lost 2 bases, with 17 bases between them. This CDR3 comprises 15 residues. As DNA, the CDR3 is TGTGCCAGCAGACTATCCCGGACGGAGCCCTACGAGCAGTACTTC. It specifies CASRLSRTEPYEQYF.

The V and J genes are TRBV20-1 and TRBJ1-5; TRBD1 matches 7 bases. The CDR3 is 13 amino acids. V shed 4 bases and J 2 bases; nucleotides not matched to a gene: 2. CDR1 DFQATT and CDR2 SNEGSKA come from the germline V gene (reference sequence). The CDR3 is CSAIGQGNQPQHF. The CDR3, as DNA: TGCAGTGCTATAGGACAGGGCAATCAGCCCCAGCATTTT.

This rearrangement joins TRBV12-3 or TRBV12-4 to TRBJ2-7; D unresolved. The CDR3 spans 14 residues. V lost 6 bases and J 3 bases, leaving 15 bases between the germline ends. The CDR3 is CASSGAGEDYEQYF. In nucleotides, the CDR3 is TGTGCCAGCAGCGGAGCAGGAGAAGACTACGAGCAGTACTTC.

The chain recombines TRBV14 with TRBJ2-5; possibly TRBD1 for D (6 bases). CDR3 length: 15 amino acids. V was pared by 1 base and J by 1 base, with 10 bases between. Germline V gene lookup returns CDR1 SGHDN and CDR2 FVKESK. The CDR3 is CASSQGYRAQETQYF. The CDR3 DNA follows: TGTGCCAGCAGCCAAGGGTACAGGGCCCAAGAGACCCAGTACTTC.

CDR3 coding DNA: TGTGCCAGCAGCGTAGATTCAGGCAGTGTCGGTACGCAGTATTTT. It specifies CASSVDSGSVGTQYF. The chain combines TRBV9 with TRBJ2-3; D gene ambiguous. The CDR3 is 15 residues long. With 0 bases removed from V and 8 bases from J, the gap between germline ends came to 16 bases. From germline, CDR1 is SGDLS and CDR2 YYNGEE.

This clonotype appeared once. CDR3 amino acids: CSGLDWISYEQYF. The DNA of the CDR3 is TGCAGCGGACTAGATTGGATCTCCTACGAGCAGTACTTC. V is TRBV29-1 and J is TRBJ2-7; D perhaps matches TRBD2 (6 bases). CDR3 length equals 13 residues. Trimming removed 7 bases from V and 0 bases from J, with 13 bases in between. Looked up from germline, CDR1 is SQVTM and CDR2 is ANQGSEA.

This chain uses TRBV6-2 or TRBV6-3 with TRBJ2-1; unclear D gene. The CDR3 sequence is 13 residues long. V lost 0 bases, J lost 13 bases, and 13 bases lay in between. Germline V gene lookup returns CDR1 MNHEY and CDR2 SVGEGT. This CDR3 is CASSYSRGVRQFF. CDR3 DNA sequence: TGTGCCAGCAGTTACTCTCGAGGAGTCAGACAGTTCTTC.

The rearrangement joins TRBV6-5 to TRBJ1-5; D perhaps matches TRBD1 (6 bases). Germline V gene data show CDR1 as MNHEY and CDR2 as SVGAGI. V was trimmed by 6 bases and J by 1 base, leaving 13 bases between them. This CDR3 has 15 amino acids. Here the CDR3 reads CASRPQGLSNQPQHF. CDR3 in DNA: TGTGCCAGCAGACCACAGGGTTTAAGCAATCAGCCCCAGCATTTT.

The chain uses TRBV5-4 and TRBJ1-2; the D gene is possibly TRBD1 (5 bases). The CDR3 contains 14 residues. Per germline, CDR1 SGHNT and CDR2 YYREEE (reference sequence). The ends were cut back, 1 base at V and 12 bases at J, with 19 bases in the middle. CDR3 sequence (DNA): TGTGCCAGCAGCTTGCGCAGGGAAACAAAGGAGAACACCTTC. It yields the protein CASSLRRETKENTF.